These 10 T cell receptor beta chains were sequenced from one sample in a study of blood T cell repertoires in COVID-19 (dated by TCRdb to 2020 to 2021). The library was made by the immunoSEQ multiplex PCR assay. Drawn from immuneACCESS, this table holds only the in-frame rearrangements with V and J called that TCRdb kept. Clones are partly lost; checked studies trace under half to an unresolved V gene and leave the rest unexplained. The sample table holds 70,000 or so clones, of which around 83% were seen once. The top ten clones comprise 5% to 6.5% of the sample. Sequenced material: peripheral blood. All receptors derive from a woman aged 60-75 years with acute or convalescent COVID-19.

CDR3 sequence: CASSHGRDSGNYGYTF. The CDR3 DNA follows: TGTGCCAGCAGTCATGGCCGGGACTCCGGGAACTATGGCTACACCTTC. The V and J genes are TRBV25-1 and TRBJ1-2; perhaps TRBD1 as D (5 bases). Germline V CDR1 and CDR2: MGHDK, SYGVNS. The V and J ends lost 5 bases and 2 bases respectively, with 18 bases between them. The CDR3 length is 16 residues.

The chain employs TRBV5-1 and TRBJ2-1; 9 nucleotides agree with TRBD1. This CDR3 region has 15 residues. The germline CDR1 and CDR2 sequences are SGHRS and YFSETQ. With 7 bases clipped from V and 4 bases from J, the junction kept 9 bases outside the gene matches. CDR3 bases: TGCGCCAGCGGAGATACAGGGGGCTTTTACAATGAGCAGTTCTTC. The encoded protein is CASGDTGGFYNEQFF.

The chain uses TRBV24-1 and TRBJ1-1; 9 nucleotides align to TRBD1. Germline V gene sequence: CDR1 KGHDR, CDR2 SFDVKD. The trim removed 4 bases at V and 1 base at J, leaving 9 bases unmatched. The CDR3 has 17 residues. The CDR3 is CATSDSPGTGTNTEAFF. The CDR3 nucleotides read TGTGCCACCAGTGACTCCCCCGGGACAGGGACGAACACTGAAGCTTTCTTT.

The chain employs TRBV27 and TRBJ1-2; a weak D match, TRBD1 (5 bases). The V and J ends lost 6 bases and 7 bases respectively, with 21 bases between them. The CDR3 contains 15 residues. Germline V gene sequence: CDR1 MNHEY, CDR2 SMNVEV (reference sequence). This CDR3 is CASSYSGGRIGGYTF. The CDR3 region has the DNA TGTGCCAGCAGCTACTCGGGGGGTAGGATTGGTGGCTACACCTTC.

The genes are TRBV5-4 and TRBJ2-2; no reliable D call. V gave up 0 bases and J gave up 5 bases, with 5 bases separating them. The V gene's germline CDR1 is SGHNT and CDR2 YYREEE (reference sequence). The CDR3 sequence is 13 residues long. CDR3 loop: CASSLGQTGELFF. CDR3 nucleotides: TGTGCCAGCAGCTTGGGCCAGACCGGGGAGCTGTTTTTT.

This chain links TRBV5-6 with TRBJ1-2, with 8 bases aligning to TRBD1. With 4 bases clipped from V and 2 bases from J, the junction kept 16 bases outside the gene matches. CDR3 length equals 18 residues. Germline assignment: CDR1 SGHDT and CDR2 YYEEEE. CDR3 coding DNA: TGTGCCAGCAGCGTCGACAGACAGGGGCGCGTAACCAACTATGGCTACACCTTC. Translation: CASSVDRQGRVTNYGYTF.

V gene TRBV6-4 combines with J gene TRBJ1-1, with a possible D match to TRBD1 (5 bases). CDR1 and CDR2 (germline): MRHNA, SNTAGT. V was shortened by 3 bases and J by 7 bases, with 15 bases between the two germline ends. The CDR3 has 14 amino acids. This chain's CDR3 is CASSEGDGGGEAFF. The CDR3, as DNA: TGTGCCAGCAGTGAAGGGGACGGGGGAGGTGAAGCTTTCTTT.

This clone has just a few counts. The chain carries TRBV6-5 and TRBJ1-2; 8 bases fit TRBD1. The CDR3 loop spans 13 amino acids. The V and J ends lost 10 bases and 4 bases, in that order; junction bases with no gene match: 8. Germline lookup yields CDR1 MNHEY and CDR2 SVGAGI. The CDR3 is CATSGGFSYGYTF. The CDR3 DNA follows: TGTGCCACCTCAGGGGGCTTTAGCTATGGCTACACCTTC.

J is TRBJ2-1 and V is TRBV5-1, with 8 bases matching TRBD2. Germline V gene data show CDR1 as SGHRS and CDR2 as YFSETQ. The trim removed 5 bases at V and 4 bases at J, leaving 2 bases unmatched. This CDR3 contains 13 residues. In DNA form, the CDR3 reads TGCGCCAGCAGACTAGCGGAGTACAATGAGCAGTTCTTC. It yields the protein CASRLAEYNEQFF.

This chain connects TRBV19 to TRBJ1-5; 7 bases map to TRBD1. Germline-derived CDR1 and CDR2 are LNHDA and SQIVND (reference sequence). The CDR3 contains 14 residues. J gave up 12 bases and V 0 bases, and 8 bases lay outside the gene matches. CDR3: CASSIEGVTGLQHF. The CDR3 nucleotides read TGTGCCAGTAGTATAGAGGGGGTGACAGGGCTCCAGCATTTT.